This T cell receptor (beta chain) was found in a study of cytomegalovirus exposure and HLA in healthy donors. General study points: Overall, roughly 160 TCR beta chains were annotated as cytomegalovirus-associated. The CMV antigen specificity of a few CMV-associated chains was confirmed through in vitro analysis. High specificity and sensitivity for cytomegalovirus status were reported for the classifier.

To note about this clone: Its antigen is unidentified.

The table came from immunoSEQ multiplex PCR; TCRdb's copy has only in-frame clones and leaves some out. The sample holds some 160,000 clones, approximately 90% seen once. The ends were cut back, 3 bases at V and 1 base at J, with 4 bases in the middle. The CDR3 has 14 amino acids. From germline, CDR1 is SGHAT and CDR2 FQNNGV. This TCR was recovered from a man between 18 and 35 years old in good health and CMV-seronegative. Sequenced input: PBMCs. This chain uses TRBV11-2 with TRBJ2-6; D gene ambiguous. CDR3 sequence (DNA): TGTGCCAGCAGCTTTTATTCTGGGGCCAACGTCCTGACTTTC. Translated, it gives CASSFYSGANVLTF.